This T cell receptor beta chain originates from a study of vaccination effects on CD4 cells after COVID-19. In the study overall: Researchers obtained post-vaccine samples at a median of 72 days past the second dose.

The V gene lost 0 bases and the J gene lost 14 bases, with 14 bases spanning the gap. The CDR3 is 14 residues long. Germline V gene lookup returns CDR1 LGHDT and CDR2 YNNKEL (reference sequence). About this clone itself: Its cognate antigen is unknown.

Using viral peptide pools, the ViraFEST assay grew out antigen-specific CD4+ T cells prior to sequencing. Upon completion of 10 to 11 days in culture, CD4+ T cells were isolated. Each participant received a vaccine that was either BNT162b2 or mRNA-1273, given as two doses. Profiling relied on immunoSEQ multiplex PCR, and the TCRdb table lists in-frame clones only, not all of them. In the table there are around 24,000 clones, 75% to 80% of which are singletons. This material consisted of CD4+ T cells from PBMCs cultured with SARS-CoV-2 spike peptides, taken after COVID-19 vaccination. The chain links TRBV3-1 (or the pseudogene TRBV3-2) to TRBJ1-6; D perhaps matches TRBD1 (5 bases). The receptor was isolated from a human donor who received a COVID-19 vaccine. Some clones in this sample may be carry-over from other donors' samples. CDR3 DNA: TGTGCCAGCAGCCAAGATTCCGGCGCAGGGACCCTCCACTTT. Translated, it gives CASSQDSGAGTLHF.